What follows are 11 T cell receptor beta chains derived from one specimen sequenced in a study of chemoradiotherapy in HPV16-positive cancers. Method: immunoSEQ multiplex PCR; TCRdb's copy keeps in-frame clones and lacks some. This sample has approximately 1,800 clones, with about 89% found just once. The starting material was tumor tissue, obtained from a patient who underwent chemoradiotherapy. The source is a human donor with HPV-associated anogenital cancer.

The rearrangement links TRBV10-1 to TRBJ1-5; D unclear. This CDR3 spans 13 amino acids. Trimming pared 10 bases from V and 2 bases from J, leaving 12 bases between. CDR1 and CDR2 from the germline V gene are WNHNN and SYGVQD (reference sequence). Here the CDR3 DNA reads TGCGCCACCGCCGTTGAGGGCAATCAGCCCCAGCATTTT. Translation: CATAVEGNQPQHF.

This chain joins TRBV4-3 and TRBJ1-6; D remains ambiguous. Trimming left V 4 bases short and J 6 bases short, with 10 bases between. Germline V lookup: CDR1 LGHNA, CDR2 YSLEER. The CDR3 is 14 amino acids. DNA for the CDR3: TGCGCCAGCAGCCTTCGGACTGTTAATTCACCCCTCCACTTT. It codes for CASSLRTVNSPLHF.

This clone appeared once. CDR3 DNA sequence: TGTGCCAGCAGCGCCGGACAGATGAGAGGGGCTTTCTTT. The encoded protein is CASSAGQMRGAFF. The chain employs TRBV5-6 and TRBJ1-1; possible D gene TRBD1, 6 bases. Trimming shortened V by 4 bases and J by 11 bases, and 18 bases separated the two germline ends. This CDR3 region has 13 residues. Germline CDR1 and CDR2: SGHDT and YYEEEE.

J is TRBJ2-1 and V is TRBV6-5, with TRBD2 matching over 12 bases. V gave up 6 bases and J gave up 2 bases; unmatched junction bases: 2. Germline values: CDR1 MNHEY, CDR2 SVGAGI. The length of the CDR3 is 15 residues. The CDR3 DNA reads TGTGCCAGCAGACTAGCGGGAGGCACCTACAATGAGCAGTTCTTC. This codes for CASRLAGGTYNEQFF.

The chain couples TRBV7-8 to TRBJ2-6; D is ambiguous. CDR3 length equals 15 residues. Trimming took off 1 base at V and 0 bases at J, with 4 bases between the two ends. Germline-derived CDR1 and CDR2 are SGHVS and FQNEAQ. The CDR3 sequence: CASSLGSSGANVLTF. The CDR3 nucleotides read TGTGCCAGCAGCTTAGGCAGCTCTGGGGCCAACGTCCTGACTTTC.

This chain joins TRBV6-1 and TRBJ1-1, with D possibly being TRBD1 (5 bases). Trimming cost V 6 bases and J 4 bases, with 15 bases left between them. This CDR3 contains 14 residues. Germline CDR1 is MNHNS and CDR2 is SASEGT. The CDR3 DNA follows: TGTGCCAGCAGAAACTGGGGCAGCCTCACTGAAGCTTTCTTT. Translation: CASRNWGSLTEAFF.

This clone occurred once. The rearrangement links TRBV5-1 to TRBJ2-5; no definite D call. This CDR3 spans 17 amino acids. CDR1 and CDR2 from the germline V gene are SGHRS and YFSETQ. V shed 1 base and J shed 4 bases, with 20 bases lying between them. The CDR3 here is CASSLIPRARSGETQYF. The CDR3 DNA is TGCGCCAGCAGCTTGATCCCTCGAGCTAGATCCGGAGAGACCCAGTACTTC.

The chain joins TRBV5-1 to TRBJ2-5; a possible D gene is TRBD2 (6 bases). Trimming left V 4 bases short and J 1 base short, with 14 bases between. The CDR3 is 15 amino acids. Per germline, CDR1 SGHRS and CDR2 YFSETQ. The CDR3 nucleotides are TGCGCCAGCAGCATGACCGGGACTTTCCAAGAGACCCAGTACTTC. Translation: CASSMTGTFQETQYF.

The rearrangement joins TRBV2 to TRBJ2-5, with no clear D. The V gene lost 4 bases and the J gene lost 2 bases, with 8 bases spanning the gap. The CDR3 totals 13 residues. Germline V gene lookup returns CDR1 SNHLY and CDR2 FYNNEI. The CDR3 protein is CASSGGTQETQYF. CDR3 coding DNA: TGTGCCAGCAGTGGCGGAACTCAAGAGACCCAGTACTTC.

The CDR3 sequence is CASSTRTSGSYNEQFF. The DNA for the CDR3 is TGTGCCAGCAGCACCCGGACTAGCGGCTCCTACAATGAGCAGTTCTTC. This chain uses TRBV7-9 with TRBJ2-1; 10 bases match TRBD2. The germline V gene has CDR1 SEHNR and CDR2 FQNEAQ (reference sequence). The V gene end was trimmed by 5 bases and the J gene end by 0 bases; junction bases not matched to a gene: 4. The CDR3 is 16 amino acids.

This CDR3 is CATSRDPGVAEAFF. The CDR3, as DNA: TGTGCCACCAGCAGAGATCCAGGGGTCGCTGAAGCTTTCTTT. The chain combines TRBV15 with TRBJ1-1; tentative D call: TRBD1 (6 bases). This CDR3 is built from 14 residues. CDR1 is LNHNV, CDR2 YYDKDF, per germline (reference sequence). Trimming left V 0 bases short and J 6 bases short, with 11 bases between.